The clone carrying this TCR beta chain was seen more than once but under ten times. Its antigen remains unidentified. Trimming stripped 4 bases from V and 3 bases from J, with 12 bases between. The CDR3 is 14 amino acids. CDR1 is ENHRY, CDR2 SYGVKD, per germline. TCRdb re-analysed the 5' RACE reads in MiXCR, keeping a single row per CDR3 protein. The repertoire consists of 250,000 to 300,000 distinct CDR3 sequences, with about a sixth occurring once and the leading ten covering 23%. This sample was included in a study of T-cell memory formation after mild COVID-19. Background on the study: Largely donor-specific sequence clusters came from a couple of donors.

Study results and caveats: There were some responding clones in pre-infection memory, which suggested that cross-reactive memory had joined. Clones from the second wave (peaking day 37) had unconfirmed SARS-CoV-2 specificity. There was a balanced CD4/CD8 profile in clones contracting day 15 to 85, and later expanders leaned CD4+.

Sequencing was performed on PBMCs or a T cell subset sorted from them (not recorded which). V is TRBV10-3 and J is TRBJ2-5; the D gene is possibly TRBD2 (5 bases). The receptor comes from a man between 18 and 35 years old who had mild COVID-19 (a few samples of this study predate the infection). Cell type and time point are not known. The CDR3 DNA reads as TGTGCCATCAGTGCGCAGGTCGGGAAAGAGACCCAGTACTTC. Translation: CAISAQVGKETQYF.